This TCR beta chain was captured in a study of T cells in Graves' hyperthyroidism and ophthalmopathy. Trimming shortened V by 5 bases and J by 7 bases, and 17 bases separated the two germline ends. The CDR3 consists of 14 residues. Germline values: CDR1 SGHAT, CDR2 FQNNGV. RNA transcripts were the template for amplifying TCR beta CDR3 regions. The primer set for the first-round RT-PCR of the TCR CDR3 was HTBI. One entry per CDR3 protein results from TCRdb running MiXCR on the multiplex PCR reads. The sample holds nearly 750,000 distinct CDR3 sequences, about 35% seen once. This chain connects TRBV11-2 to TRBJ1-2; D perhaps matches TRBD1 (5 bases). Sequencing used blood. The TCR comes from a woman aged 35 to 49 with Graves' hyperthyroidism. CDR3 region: CASSPSPGLLGYTF. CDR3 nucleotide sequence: TGTGCCAGCAGCCCCTCTCCGGGGCTGCTTGGCTACACCTTC.